What follows describes a single TCR beta chain. Its recognized antigen is unknown. No clone much larger than this one lies a single base away; base qualities are absent. The library was prepared using the immunoSEQ multiplex PCR assay. Alongside multiparametric flow cytometry, deep sequencing of rearranged TCR beta loci was used to profile the T cell repertoires. TCRdb retrieved this table from immuneACCESS and kept in-frame rearrangements only. Not all clones are present; in checked studies, unresolved V genes account for under half, and no reason is known for the remainder. The sample table holds approximately 65,000 clones, of which 87% were seen once. Clones ranked in the top ten supply 13% of the sample. In the germline V gene, CDR1 corresponds to KGHSH and CDR2 to LQKENI. Trimming removed 2 bases from V and 3 bases from J, leaving 14 bases between the germline ends. Measured from the cysteine to the phenylalanine, the CDR3 is 16 residues long. Only the CDR3 DNA is retained, 48 bases long and in frame from the first base.

The data stem from a study of lymphopenia after photon versus proton radiotherapy (dated by TCRdb to about 2019). Regarding the research as a whole: The immunological effects of photon versus proton radiation therapy were compared in patients with gastrointestinal tumors who developed high-grade lymphopenia. A cohort of around 21 patients with gastrointestinal tumors who received either photon or proton therapy and subsequently developed lymphopenia was included. The goal of the study was to describe how the two radiation modalities differ in their effects on the immune system. Beyond this particular receptor, the publication reports: The authors looked at the survival association only in patients who died, and they framed better survival with proton therapy as a possibility rather than a demonstrated result. During treatment, patients who received photon therapy lost naive T cells and TCR diversity and gained effector/memory populations, whereas patients who received proton therapy remained relatively stable. After the lymphocyte count nadir, repertoires from photon-treated patients showed oligoclonal expansion, particularly of CD8+ Temra cells, and this expansion drove the decline in diversity. Among patients across the cohort who died, overall survival time showed an inverse correlation with a larger post-nadir drop in TCR diversity.

The sequence was obtained from a man older than 75 with esophageal cancer. The sample here was peripheral blood, taken from a patient treated with proton-based radiotherapy. The chain is assembled from TRBV18 and TRBJ1-3, with TRBD1 as a weak D call on 6 bases. The CDR3 here reads CASSPSGGPLGNTIYF. The DNA sequence follows: TGTGCCAGCTCACCATCTGGGGGCCCCCTTGGAAACACCATATATTTT. With the rest looked up from the reference TRBV18 and TRBJ1-3 genes rather than sequenced, the full variable domain is NAGVMQNPRHLVRRRGQEARLRCSPMKGHSHVYWYRQLPEEGLKFMVYLQKENIIDESGMPKERFSAEFPKEGPSILRIQQVVRGDSAAYFCASSPSGGPLGNTIYFGEGSWLTVV.